This entry is about one T cell receptor beta chain. CDR1 and CDR2 (germline): SGHNT, YENEEA. The CDR3 is made up of 15 amino acids. V gave up 3 bases and J gave up 1 base; unmatched junction bases: 4. Samples were taken at baseline and on day 1 of cycles 4 and 7. The data were obtained in a study of OX40 agonist ivuxolimab in advanced cancers. Study in general: The patients' treatment was ivuxolimab, an agonistic anti-OX40 (CD134) antibody.

Sequenced by immunoSEQ multiplex PCR; TCRdb stores in-frame clones only, minus some. The data hold roughly 120,000 clones, with roughly nine tenths observed a single time. This sequence originates from an adult with an advanced solid tumor such as melanoma, head and neck, liver or kidney cancer. Sequenced material: CD4+ or CD8+ T cells sorted from blood, taken in a trial of the OX40 agonist ivuxolimab. The J gene is TRBJ2-5, the V gene TRBV11-3, with 8 bases that match TRBD1. The chain's CDR3 is CASSLGQAFQETQYF. CDR3 in DNA: TGTGCCAGCAGCTTGGGACAGGCCTTCCAAGAGACCCAGTACTTC.